The T cell receptor (beta chain) described here comes from a study of blood T cell repertoires in COVID-19 (TCRdb year 2020). For the study in its entirety: Samples covering the acute and convalescent phases of COVID-19 were provided by collaborators in the United States, Italy and Spain. Where available, HLA class I and class II types were obtained from metadata supplied by the sample provider rather than from assay-based typing. The material from the prospective study consisted of cDNA or gDNA derived from T cells, B-cell-depleted T cells, or PBMCs. Subjects who had been exposed to COVID-19, were actively infected with it, or had recovered from it provided the deeply sampled blood TCRbeta repertoires that made up the dataset. A freely available public database, intended as a resource for researchers studying the immune response to SARS-CoV-2, is where the repertoires were released. Nearly every sample came with metadata listing a de-identified subject ID, COVID-19 status, age in years and sex. The samples were drawn from two sources: the first 160 participants of the ongoing ImmuneRACE study, and 1,254 subjects contributed by 6 global collaborators. Overall results and qualifications from the work: Clinical and demographic metadata were provided uncurated, with the amount varying by source and participant.

CDR1 and CDR2 are read off the germline V gene (reference sequence) as LNHNV and YYDKDF. From the cysteine up to the phenylalanine, the CDR3 has a length of 13 residues. The retained sequence is limited to the CDR3, 39 bases, with the frame set at the first base. V gives up 3 bases and J gives up 5 bases, and the segment between their germline ends measures 8 bases. The collaborating institutions used their own protocols to collect whole blood in K2EDTA tubes. For TCRbeta analysis, collaborators shipped samples as frozen whole blood, isolated PBMCs, or DNA extracted from either of those sample types. A remark on this clone: Its recognized antigen is unknown. No qualities accompany the bases; no much larger clone lies one base away.

TCRbeta CDR3 regions were amplified from genomic DNA by means of the immunoSEQ Assay, a bias-controlled multiplex PCR. Turning to the authors' computational methods: Within the assay, amplification of reference gene primers was used to estimate how many nucleated cells each sample contained. Sequence reads were collapsed and filtered to measure the absolute abundance of every unique TCRbeta CDR3 rearrangement. For each sample, productive Simpson clonality was calculated as the square root of Simpson's diversity index over productive rearrangements. In its TCRdb copy, this immuneACCESS table keeps in-frame sequences only and misses some clones. Where compared with another copy, unresolved V genes explain less than half of these, and the others have no known cause. The V and J calls and the clone size are those of that table, but D and trimming were determined from the DNA. The sample yields about 45,000 clones; over 70% were counted once. Around 17% of the sample is held by the ten biggest clonotypes.

The source is a man aged 65 to 79 with acute or convalescent COVID-19. The rearrangement joined TRBV15 to TRBJ1-5, with the D gene uncertain. Sample: peripheral blood. The DNA sequence reads TGTGCCACCAGCAGTAGCCCTTATCAGCCCCAGCATTTT. This translates into CATSSSPYQPQHF.